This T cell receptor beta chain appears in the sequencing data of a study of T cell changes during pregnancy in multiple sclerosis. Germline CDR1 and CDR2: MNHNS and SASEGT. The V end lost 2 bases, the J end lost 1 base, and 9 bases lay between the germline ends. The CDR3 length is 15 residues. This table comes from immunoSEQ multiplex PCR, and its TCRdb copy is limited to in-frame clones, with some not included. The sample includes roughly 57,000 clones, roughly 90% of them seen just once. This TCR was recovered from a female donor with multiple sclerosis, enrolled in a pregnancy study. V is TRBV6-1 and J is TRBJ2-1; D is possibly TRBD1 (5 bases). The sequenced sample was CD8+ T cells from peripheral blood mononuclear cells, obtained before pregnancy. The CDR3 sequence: CASSETRVSYNEQFF. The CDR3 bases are TGTGCCAGCAGTGAAACCAGGGTATCCTACAATGAGCAGTTCTTC.